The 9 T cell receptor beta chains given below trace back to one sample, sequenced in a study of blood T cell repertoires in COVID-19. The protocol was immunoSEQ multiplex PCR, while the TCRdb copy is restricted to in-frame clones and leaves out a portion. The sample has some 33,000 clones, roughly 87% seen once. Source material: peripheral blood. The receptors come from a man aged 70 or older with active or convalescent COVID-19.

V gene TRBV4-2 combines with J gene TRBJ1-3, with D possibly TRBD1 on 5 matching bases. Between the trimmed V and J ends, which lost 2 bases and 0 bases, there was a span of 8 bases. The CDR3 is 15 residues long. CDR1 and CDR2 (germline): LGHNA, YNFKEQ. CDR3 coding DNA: TGTGCCAGCAGCCAACGGGGGTTCTCTGGAAACACCATATATTTT. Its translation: CASSQRGFSGNTIYF.

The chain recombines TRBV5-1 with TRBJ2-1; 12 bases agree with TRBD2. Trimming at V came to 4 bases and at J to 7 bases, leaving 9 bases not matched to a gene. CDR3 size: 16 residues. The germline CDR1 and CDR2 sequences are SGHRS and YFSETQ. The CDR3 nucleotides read TGCGCCAGCAGCCCCAGGACTAGCGGGGTGGGGAATGAGCAGTTCTTC. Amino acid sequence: CASSPRTSGVGNEQFF.

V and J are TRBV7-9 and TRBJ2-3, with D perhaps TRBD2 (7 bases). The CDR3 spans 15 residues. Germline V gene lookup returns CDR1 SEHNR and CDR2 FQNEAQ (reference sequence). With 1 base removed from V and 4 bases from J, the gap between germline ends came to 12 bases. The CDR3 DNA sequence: TGTGCCAGCAGCTTAGAGGGGGGGCCGGCAGATACGCAGTATTTT. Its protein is CASSLEGGPADTQYF.

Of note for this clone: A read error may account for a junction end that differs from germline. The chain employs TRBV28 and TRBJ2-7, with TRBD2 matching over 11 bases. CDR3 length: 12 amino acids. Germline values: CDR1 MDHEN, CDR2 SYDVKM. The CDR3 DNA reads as TGTGCCAGCAGCCCACTAGCGGGAGAGCGGTACTTC. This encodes CASSPLAGERYF.

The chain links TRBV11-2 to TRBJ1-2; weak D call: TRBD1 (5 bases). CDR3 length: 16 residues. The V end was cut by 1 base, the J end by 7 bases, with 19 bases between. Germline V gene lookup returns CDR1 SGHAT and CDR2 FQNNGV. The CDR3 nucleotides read TGTGCCAGCAGCTTAGCCCCCGACGTTGGCCAGGGTGGCTACACCTTC. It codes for CASSLAPDVGQGGYTF.

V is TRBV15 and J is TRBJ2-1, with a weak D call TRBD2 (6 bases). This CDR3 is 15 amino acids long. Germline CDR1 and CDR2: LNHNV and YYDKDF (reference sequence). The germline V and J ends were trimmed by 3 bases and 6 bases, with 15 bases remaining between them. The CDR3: CATSSQRAISNEQFF. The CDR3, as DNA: TGTGCCACCAGCAGCCAGCGGGCGATTTCCAATGAGCAGTTCTTC.

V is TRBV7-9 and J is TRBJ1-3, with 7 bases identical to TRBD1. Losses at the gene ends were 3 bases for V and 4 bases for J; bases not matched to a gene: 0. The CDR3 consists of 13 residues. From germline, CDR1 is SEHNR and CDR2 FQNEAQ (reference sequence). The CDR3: CASSLGQGNTIYF. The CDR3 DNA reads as TGTGCCAGCAGCTTGGGACAGGGAAACACCATATATTTT.

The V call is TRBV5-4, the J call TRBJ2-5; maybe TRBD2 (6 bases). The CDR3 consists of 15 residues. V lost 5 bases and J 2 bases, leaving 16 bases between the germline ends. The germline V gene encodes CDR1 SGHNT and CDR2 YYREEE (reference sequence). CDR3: CASSVDAGIQETQYF. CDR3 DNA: TGTGCCAGCAGTGTCGACGCGGGGATTCAAGAGACCCAGTACTTC. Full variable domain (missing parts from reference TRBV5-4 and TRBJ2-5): ETGVTQSPTHLIKTRGQQVTLRCSSQSGHNTVSWYQQALGQGPQFIFQYYREEENGRGNFPPRFSGLQFPNYSSELNVNALELDDSALYLCASSVDAGIQETQYFGPGTRLLVL.

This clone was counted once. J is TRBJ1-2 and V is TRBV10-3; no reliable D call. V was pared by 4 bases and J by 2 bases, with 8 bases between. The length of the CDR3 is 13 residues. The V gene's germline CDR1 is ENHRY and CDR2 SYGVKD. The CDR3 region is CAISGWLNYGYTF. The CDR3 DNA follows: TGTGCCATCAGTGGTTGGCTGAACTATGGCTACACCTTC.